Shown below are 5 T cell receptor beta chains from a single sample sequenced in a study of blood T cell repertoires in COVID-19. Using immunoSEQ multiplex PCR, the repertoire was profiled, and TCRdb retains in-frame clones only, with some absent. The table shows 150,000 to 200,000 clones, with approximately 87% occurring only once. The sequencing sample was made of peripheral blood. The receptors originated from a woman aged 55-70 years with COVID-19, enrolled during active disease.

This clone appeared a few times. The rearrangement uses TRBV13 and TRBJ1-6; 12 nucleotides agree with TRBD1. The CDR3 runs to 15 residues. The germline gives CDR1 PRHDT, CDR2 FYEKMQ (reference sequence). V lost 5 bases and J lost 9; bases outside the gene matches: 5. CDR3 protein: CASSPPGQGASPLHF. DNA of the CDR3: TGTGCCAGCAGCCCCCCGGGACAGGGGGCTTCACCCCTCCACTTT.

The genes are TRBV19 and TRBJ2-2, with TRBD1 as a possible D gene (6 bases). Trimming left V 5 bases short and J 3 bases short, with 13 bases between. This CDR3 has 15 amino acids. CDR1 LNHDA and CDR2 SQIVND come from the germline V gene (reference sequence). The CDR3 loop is CASSVNRDHTGELFF. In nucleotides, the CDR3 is TGTGCCAGTAGTGTAAACAGGGATCACACCGGGGAGCTGTTTTTT.

The CDR3 coding sequence is TGTGCCAGCAGCTTCCCGGACAGCCTCGGGGAGCTGTTTTTT. Protein product: CASSFPDSLGELFF. The V gene is TRBV11-2, the J gene TRBJ2-2, with D perhaps matching TRBD1 (6 bases). CDR1 and CDR2 from the germline V gene are SGHAT and FQNNGV. Deletions cut 3 bases from V and 7 bases from J, with 12 bases between. The CDR3 consists of 14 residues.

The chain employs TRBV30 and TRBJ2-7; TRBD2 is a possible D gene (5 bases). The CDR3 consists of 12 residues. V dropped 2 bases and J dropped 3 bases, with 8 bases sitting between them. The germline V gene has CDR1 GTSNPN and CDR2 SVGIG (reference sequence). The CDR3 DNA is TGTGCCTGGAGTTCCGGGGTCTACGAGCAGTACTTC. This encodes CAWSSGVYEQYF.

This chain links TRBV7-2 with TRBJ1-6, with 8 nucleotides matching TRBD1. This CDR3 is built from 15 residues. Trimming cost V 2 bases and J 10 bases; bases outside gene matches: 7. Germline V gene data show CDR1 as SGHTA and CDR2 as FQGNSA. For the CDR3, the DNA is TGTGCCAGCAGCTTAAGGGGGACAGGCGGGTCACCCCTCCACTTT. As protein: CASSLRGTGGSPLHF.